This T cell receptor beta chain was observed in a study of blood T cell repertoires in COVID-19. In the study overall: Donors in the United States, Italy and Spain gave samples during acute or convalescent COVID-19. T cells, B-cell-depleted T cells, or PBMCs provided the cDNA or gDNA that served as material.

How the authors handled the data: Reference gene primer amplification gave estimated nucleated cell counts. Repertoires were generated with immunoSEQ multiplex PCR, while TCRdb's copy carries only in-frame clones and drops some. V and J calls and clone size are copied from that table; D and trimming were computed from the DNA. The table has roughly 100,000 clones, 84% seen once. This CDR3 is 15 amino acids long. The V gene end was trimmed by 1 base and the J gene end by 6 bases; junction bases not matched to a gene: 4. Germline CDR1 SGHRS, CDR2 YFSETQ. Input material: peripheral blood. The TCR comes from a human donor in a cohort sampled during active COVID-19. The chain is built from TRBV5-1 and TRBJ2-2; 9 bases are shared with TRBD2. CDR3 loop: CASSLSAGGAGELFF. The CDR3 nucleotides read TGCGCCAGCAGCTTGTCTGCGGGGGGGGCCGGGGAGCTGTTTTTT.